This TCR beta chain emerged from a study of blood T cell repertoires in COVID-19. Overall study: The United States, Italy and Spain supplied acute and convalescent COVID-19 samples.

Adults between roughly 18 and 90 years of age took part from 20 to 25 US areas. Notes on this clone: The sample carries other DNA sequences with the same CDR3.

TCRdb's table, derived via immunoSEQ multiplex PCR, lists solely in-frame clones and lacks some. The sample has approximately 490,000 clones, around 85% seen once. CDR1 is KGHDR, CDR2 SFDVKD, per germline. The CDR3 sequence is 15 residues long. Losses at the gene ends were 4 bases for V and 5 bases for J; bases not matched to a gene: 5. This TCR came from a woman aged 55 to 70 who had recovered from COVID-19. Sequencing used PBMCs or T cells enriched from blood (not recorded which). The J gene is TRBJ1-4, the V gene TRBV24-1; TRBD1 agrees at 8 bases. The CDR3 nucleotides read TGTGCCACCAGTGACCCCGGACAGGGAAATGAAAAACTGTTTTTT. Its translation is CATSDPGQGNEKLFF.